The 26 T cell receptor beta chains reported below all come from one sample, sequenced in a study of PD-1 blockade in classical Hodgkin lymphoma. Stated time point: newly diagnosed, previously untreated cHL patient sample. Sequencing was performed with immunoSEQ multiplex PCR; in TCRdb, only in-frame clones are kept and a portion is missing. The sample holds 20,000 to 25,000 clones, less than 95% seen once. The sequenced sample was peripheral blood mononuclear cells (PBMCs). These receptors were taken from a human donor with classical Hodgkin lymphoma.

The V gene is TRBV13, the J gene TRBJ1-1, with D possibly matching TRBD1 (5 bases). V gave up 6 bases and J gave up 3 bases, with 14 bases separating them. Germline V gene sequence: CDR1 PRHDT, CDR2 FYEKMQ (reference sequence). This CDR3 has 14 residues. The CDR3 nucleotides read TGTGCCAGCAGGCGGGGGGGTCAGGACACTGAAGCTTTCTTT. Protein: CASRRGGQDTEAFF.

The chain couples TRBV2 to TRBJ1-1; D is unclear. The V end was cut by 4 bases, the J end by 3 bases, with 9 bases between. Germline CDR1 SNHLY, CDR2 FYNNEI. This CDR3 has 13 residues. DNA of the CDR3: TGTGCCAGCAGTGTCGGGGTGTACACTGAAGCTTTCTTT. This codes for CASSVGVYTEAFF.

The rearrangement joins TRBV28 to TRBJ2-7, with D perhaps TRBD1 (6 bases). This CDR3 comprises 14 residues. Germline V CDR1 and CDR2: MDHEN, SYDVKM. V dropped 4 bases and J dropped 2 bases, with 12 bases sitting between them. The CDR3 loop reads CASSSDRFAYEQYF. CDR3 sequence (DNA): TGTGCCAGCAGTTCCGACAGGTTCGCCTACGAGCAGTACTTC.

The chain has TRBV18 and TRBJ1-6, with 9 positions matching TRBD1. This CDR3 is 17 amino acids long. The germline gives CDR1 KGHSH, CDR2 LQKENI. Trimming removed 3 bases from V and 11 bases from J; junction bases left unmatched: 14. The CDR3, as DNA: TGTGCCAGCTCACCGTCCCGTAGGACAGGGGTCCATCCACCCCTCCACTTT. Its translation: CASSPSRRTGVHPPLHF.

V gene TRBV13 combines with J gene TRBJ2-1; D is perhaps TRBD1 (5 bases). The germline gives CDR1 PRHDT, CDR2 FYEKMQ (reference sequence). V lost 0 bases, J lost 9 bases, and 15 bases lay in between. The CDR3 extends over 15 amino acids. CDR3 nucleotide sequence: TGTGCCAGCAGCTTAGGGGCCAGGGCTTCGGGTGAGCAGTTCTTC. It translates to CASSLGARASGEQFF.

This clone has only one observation. CDR3 sequence reads: CASSAIVAGEEKLFF. In DNA form, the CDR3 reads TGTGCCAGCAGCGCTATCGTGGCAGGGGAAGAAAAACTGTTTTTT. This rearrangement joins TRBV2 to TRBJ1-4; the D gene is possibly TRBD1 (6 bases). The CDR3 extends over 15 amino acids. Germline CDR1 and CDR2: SNHLY and FYNNEI. Trimming pared 6 bases from V and 8 bases from J, leaving 19 bases between. Combining the CDR3 with reference TRBV2 and TRBJ1-4 gives the whole variable domain EPEVTQTPSHQVTQMGQEVILRCVPISNHLYFYWYRQILGQKVEFLVSFYNNEISEKSEIFDDQFSVERPDGSNFTLKIRSTKLEDSAMYFCASSAIVAGEEKLFFGSGTQLSVL.

DNA of the CDR3: TGTGCCACCAGGAGGCGGGGGAGCCAAGAGACCCAGTACTTC. This translates into CATRRRGSQETQYF. This rearrangement joins TRBV2 to TRBJ2-5, with TRBD2 identical over 7 bases. CDR3 size: 14 residues. Germline V gene data show CDR1 as SNHLY and CDR2 as FYNNEI. J was trimmed by 1 base and V by 10 bases; bases with no gene match: 9. Using reference TRBV2 and TRBJ2-5 for the parts outside the CDR3, the full variable domain is EPEVTQTPSHQVTQMGQEVILRCVPISNHLYFYWYRQILGQKVEFLVSFYNNEISEKSEIFDDQFSVERPDGSNFTLKIRSTKLEDSAMYFCATRRRGSQETQYFGPGTRLLVL.

The chain employs TRBV14 and TRBJ2-3, with D possibly TRBD1 on 8 matching bases. Trimming removed 1 base at V and 5 bases at J, with 16 bases between. Germline CDR1 and CDR2: SGHDN and FVKESK. The CDR3 runs 16 residues. Written as DNA, the CDR3 is TGTGCCAGCAGCCAAGGGGACAGGACTAGAGGAGATACGCAGTATTTT. Encoded protein: CASSQGDRTRGDTQYF.

V gene TRBV4-2 combines with J gene TRBJ2-2; D is possibly TRBD2 (6 bases). The CDR3 runs to 16 residues. Trimming removed 1 base from V and 0 bases from J, with 9 bases in between. Germline-derived CDR1 and CDR2 are LGHNA and YNFKEQ. The CDR3 sequence is CASSQAEGANTGELFF. As DNA, the CDR3 is TGTGCCAGCAGCCAAGCGGAGGGAGCGAACACCGGGGAGCTGTTTTTT.

This rearrangement joins TRBV12-5 to TRBJ2-2, with 7 positions matching TRBD1. The CDR3 is made up of 15 amino acids. J was trimmed by 2 bases and V by 3 bases; bases with no gene match: 3. The germline gives CDR1 LGHNT, CDR2 FRNRAP. The CDR3 nucleotides are TGTGCTAGTGGTTTCAGACAGGGTAACACCGGGGAGCTGTTTTTT. Its protein product is CASGFRQGNTGELFF.

The CDR3 DNA reads as TGTGCCAGCAGTCCATTTGACAGGAACACTGAAGCTTTCTTT. It encodes CASSPFDRNTEAFF. V and J are TRBV2 and TRBJ1-1; weak D call: TRBD1 (5 bases). The V gene's germline CDR1 is SNHLY and CDR2 FYNNEI. With 5 bases removed from V and 1 base from J, the gap between germline ends came to 11 bases. The CDR3 runs 14 residues.

The rearrangement joins TRBV27 to TRBJ2-2; D is uncertain. The V gene lost 1 base and the J gene lost 6 bases, with 9 bases spanning the gap. The CDR3 is made up of 14 amino acids. Germline loops: CDR1 MNHEY, CDR2 SMNVEV (reference sequence). This CDR3 reads CASSLFRVPGELFF. The CDR3 bases are TGTGCCAGCAGTTTATTCCGGGTTCCCGGGGAGCTGTTTTTT.

The chain combines TRBV4-1 with TRBJ2-7; 8 nucleotides align to TRBD2. The CDR3 is 20 amino acids. V gave up 0 bases and J gave up 0 bases; unmatched junction bases: 16. CDR1 is MGHRA and CDR2 is YSYEKL in the germline V gene. The CDR3 reads CASSQDREGQADPYSYEQYF. The CDR3 nucleotides are TGCGCCAGCAGCCAAGATCGGGAGGGCCAGGCAGACCCATACTCCTACGAGCAGTACTTC.

The gene calls are TRBV14 and TRBJ1-6; D not resolved. The CDR3 totals 12 residues. The V end was cut by 4 bases, the J end by 10 bases, with 8 bases between. Germline V gives CDR1 SGHDN, CDR2 FVKESK. In nucleotides, the CDR3 is TGTGCCAGCAGCCGAAATTTGTCACCCCTCCACTTT. Encoded protein: CASSRNLSPLHF.

The rearrangement links TRBV7-8 to TRBJ2-3; D gene unclear. Germline lookup yields CDR1 SGHVS and CDR2 FQNEAQ. V gave up 1 base and J gave up 2 bases, with 13 bases separating them. This CDR3 contains 16 residues. The DNA of the CDR3 is TGTGCCAGCAGCTTAGGTCTGGGCTCGCACACAGATACGCAGTATTTT. This codes for CASSLGLGSHTDTQYF.

The gene calls are TRBV25-1 and TRBJ2-3; D gene ambiguous. CDR1 MGHDK and CDR2 SYGVNS come from the germline V gene. The CDR3 is made up of 13 amino acids. The V gene lost 8 bases and the J gene lost 8 bases, with 17 bases spanning the gap. Here the CDR3 DNA reads TGTGCCAGCGGAAGGCGTGGGCTTTCTACGCAGTATTTT. Protein product: CASGRRGLSTQYF.

This clone has a single count. The genes are TRBV27 and TRBJ2-1; TRBD2 matches 11 bases. Looked up from germline, CDR1 is MNHEY and CDR2 is SMNVEV (reference sequence). V trimming: 6 bases; J trimming: 4 bases; junction bases outside the gene matches: 23. CDR3 length: 21 amino acids. DNA of the CDR3: TGTGCCAGCAGCCCGTCTCTTTCCCGGTGGGCTAGCGGGGGGACATACAATGAGCAGTTCTTC. It specifies CASSPSLSRWASGGTYNEQFF.

This clone was seen only once. DNA of the CDR3: TGCGCCAGCAGCCAAGAAAGGTGGGGGCAGATCCAATACGAGCAGTACTTC. This sequence encodes CASSQERWGQIQYEQYF. The rearrangement links TRBV4-3 to TRBJ2-7; possible D gene TRBD1, 6 bases. Trimming left V 0 bases short and J 4 bases short, with 19 bases between. The CDR3 extends over 17 amino acids. Germline loops: CDR1 LGHNA, CDR2 YSLEER.

The chain is built from TRBV15 and TRBJ2-5; 7 nucleotides match TRBD2. The junction had 1 base not matched to a gene; V was cut back by 0 bases and J by 3 bases. The CDR3 length is 14 residues. Per germline, CDR1 LNHNV and CDR2 YYDKDF (reference sequence). The CDR3, as DNA: TGTGCCACCAGCAGAGATCGGGGGGAAGAGACCCAGTACTTC. Translated: CATSRDRGEETQYF.

This clone showed up just once. V usage is TRBV5-1 and J usage is TRBJ1-6, with 7 bases fitting TRBD1. Per the germline V gene, CDR1 is SGHRS and CDR2 is YFSETQ. The CDR3 is 14 residues long. The trim removed 5 bases at V and 14 bases at J, leaving 13 bases unmatched. The CDR3 coding sequence is TGCGCCAGCAGTTACCCTCGACAGGGTGAAGCCCTCCACTTT. Its protein is CASSYPRQGEALHF.

The chain is built from TRBV7-2 and TRBJ2-4; TRBD1 or TRBD2 may be the D gene (5 bases each). From germline, CDR1 is SGHTA and CDR2 FQGNSA. The CDR3 has 14 residues. The germline V and J ends were trimmed by 3 bases and 3 bases, with 9 bases remaining between them. CDR3 in DNA: TGTGCCAGCAGCTTTCCGGGGCTCAAAAACATTCAGTACTTC. Translation: CASSFPGLKNIQYF.

The chain has TRBV2 and TRBJ2-1, with D tentatively TRBD2 (7 bases). Germline loops: CDR1 SNHLY, CDR2 FYNNEI. There are 11 residues in the CDR3. Trimming stripped 11 bases from V and 9 bases from J, with 14 bases between. In DNA form, the CDR3 reads TGTGCCCCGGGAGGCAGGGGTGAGCAGTTCTTC. It codes for CAPGGRGEQFF.

This clone was detected once. The CDR3 DNA is TGTGCCAGCAGCTTAGATTTGTCCAGCGGGGGTCCGGATGAGCAGTTCTTC. This sequence encodes CASSLDLSSGGPDEQFF. The chain uses TRBV11-3 and TRBJ2-1; TRBD2 matches at 8 bases. Germline V lookup: CDR1 SGHNT, CDR2 YENEEA. The CDR3 totals 17 residues. V was clipped by 0 bases and J by 8 bases; unmatched bases: 12.

The chain uses TRBV27 and TRBJ2-2; 8 bases align to TRBD1. The CDR3 totals 17 residues. V lost 6 bases to trimming and J lost 4 bases; unmatched junction nucleotides: 13. Germline lookup yields CDR1 MNHEY and CDR2 SMNVEV (reference sequence). The DNA of the CDR3 is TGTGCCAGCAGCCCCAGGGGGCGGAATTTTGGCACCGGGGAGCTGTTTTTT. As protein: CASSPRGRNFGTGELFF.

The chain's CDR3 is CASSLRSGSSYNSPLHF. DNA for the CDR3: TGTGCCAGCAGCTTGAGATCCGGGAGCTCCTATAATTCACCCCTCCACTTT. This chain connects TRBV5-6 to TRBJ1-6; no definite D call. CDR3 length equals 17 residues. With 1 base removed from V and 0 bases from J, the gap between germline ends came to 11 bases. The V gene's germline CDR1 is SGHDT and CDR2 YYEEEE.

The chain is built from TRBV7-9 and TRBJ2-1, with a weak D call TRBD1 (5 bases). Germline CDR1 and CDR2: SEHNR and FQNEAQ (reference sequence). V shed 0 bases and J shed 9 bases, with 21 bases lying between them. This CDR3 has 17 amino acids. CDR3 sequence reads: CASSLAFWLSGASEQFF. The CDR3 DNA reads TGTGCCAGCAGCTTAGCTTTTTGGTTGTCTGGGGCTAGTGAGCAGTTCTTC.